This T cell receptor (beta chain) came from a study of CD8+ T cells in alopecia areata. General observations from the study: In patients, TCRs were shared less clearly than in mice, and HLA may possibly be involved.

The junction had 1 base not matched to a gene; V was cut back by 4 bases and J by 6 bases. CDR3 length: 13 amino acids. Germline V gives CDR1 LNHNV, CDR2 YYDKDF (reference sequence). This clone was detected only a few times. Its target is not known. Sequencing used cDNA as its template, made by extracting RNA and reverse transcribing it. Using immunoSEQ multiplex PCR, the repertoire was profiled, and TCRdb retains in-frame clones only, with some absent. The repertoire includes roughly 250,000 clones, roughly 60% of them detected once, and more than 0.85% sits in the top ten. Treatment of the sample: oral pan-JAK inhibitor, 5-10 mg twice daily.

Sequenced material: CD4+ T cells sorted from blood, taken at roughly week 53, from a patient treated with tofacitinib. The rearrangement joins TRBV15 to TRBJ2-7; 12 positions match TRBD1. The TCR comes from a human donor with alopecia areata. The CDR3 protein is CATSTGQGAEQYF. The DNA of the CDR3 is TGTGCCACCAGCACGGGACAGGGGGCCGAGCAGTACTTC. Filled out from reference TRBV15 and TRBJ2-7, the complete variable domain reads DAMVIQNPRYQVTQFGKPVTLSCSQTLNHNVMYWYQQKSSQAPKLLFHYYDKDFNNEADTPDNFQSRRPNTSFCFLDIRSPGLGDTAMYLCATSTGQGAEQYFGPGTRLTVT.